This T cell receptor beta chain was captured by sequencing in a study of T-cell reconstitution after alpha-beta-depleted transplantation in children. Germline V gene data show CDR1 as SSHAT and CDR2 as FNYEAQ (reference sequence). The CDR3 is 16 amino acids. This clonotype occurred many times. A read error may produce the germline difference seen at one junction end. A TCRbeta library incorporating unique molecular identifiers was prepared. TCRdb re-derived calls from the PCR reads in MiXCR, one entry per CDR3 protein. The sample shows approximately 400,000 distinct CDR3 sequences, approximately 10% of them seen only once.

The genes are TRBV7-7 and TRBJ2-2, with D possibly TRBD1 on 6 matching bases. This TCR came from a human donor who donated a stem cell graft to a child with acute myeloid leukemia. Sequencing used PBMCs from the stem cell graft donor, obtained from the stem cell graft. CDR3 in DNA: TGTGCTAGCAGCTTAGGTCAGGGGCCGAACACCGGGGAGCTGTTTTTT. As protein: CASSLGQGPNTGELFF.